The rows below give T cell receptor beta chains drawn from one sample of a study of blood T cells in healthy people across ages. In TCRdb, the 5' RACE reads were re-called with MiXCR into one record per CDR3 protein. The table records approximately 900,000 distinct CDR3 sequences, 48% of them present only once. Sequencing was performed on blood. The receptors here all came from a man aged 25 to 40 in good health. Each CDR3 is given without its conserved first and last residue.

v_gene: TRBV10-3
j_gene: TRBJ2-3
len: 12
CDR3aa: AISVLPSTDTQY

v_gene: TRBV11-3
j_gene: TRBJ1-2
len: 13
CDR3aa: ASSTRAGGNYGYT

v_gene: TRBV5-1
j_gene: TRBJ2-5
len: 12
CDR3aa: ASSFSGTTETQY

v_gene: TRBV12-3/TRBV12-4
j_gene: TRBJ2-1
len: 15
CDR3aa: ASRFTAGVSSYNEQF

v_gene: TRBV6-1
j_gene: TRBJ2-7
len: 13
CDR3aa: ASSEGTAVPYEQY

v_gene: TRBV7-9
j_gene: TRBJ2-3
len: 11
CDR3aa: ASSFRSSDTQY

v_gene: TRBV10-3
j_gene: TRBJ2-7
len: 12
CDR3aa: AISESQGVYEQY

v_gene: TRBV21-1
j_gene: TRBJ1-2
len: 17
CDR3aa: ASSKAGGQAIISNYGYT

v_gene: TRBV12-3/TRBV12-4
j_gene: TRBJ1-5
len: 13
CDR3aa: ASSPSPPGIQPQH

v_gene: TRBV20-1
j_gene: TRBJ2-1
len: 12
CDR3aa: SLPGRASYNEQF

v_gene: TRBV4-1
j_gene: TRBJ1-2
len: 13
CDR3aa: ASSQDHGSLYGYT

v_gene: TRBV6-1
j_gene: TRBJ2-2
len: 12
CDR3aa: ATKTGDNTGELF

v_gene: TRBV6-1
j_gene: TRBJ1-2
len: 12
CDR3aa: ATPTGVIRYGYT

v_gene: TRBV3-1
j_gene: TRBJ1-1
len: 12
CDR3aa: ASSFQQGFTEAF

v_gene: TRBV7-2
j_gene: TRBJ2-3
len: 12
CDR3aa: ASRLAGRGDTQY

v_gene: TRBV30
j_gene: TRBJ2-5
len: 10
CDR3aa: AWSYNRETQY

v_gene: TRBV7-2
j_gene: TRBJ2-5
len: 11
CDR3aa: ASSLYGSGTQY

v_gene: TRBV6-1
j_gene: TRBJ2-7
len: 11
CDR3aa: ASRVGQTYEQY

v_gene: TRBV27
j_gene: TRBJ2-7
len: 12
CDR3aa: ATRGGFTGYEQY

v_gene: TRBV11-2
j_gene: TRBJ2-1
len: 16
CDR3aa: ASSTRGQTGGDYNEQF

v_gene: TRBV20-1
j_gene: TRBJ1-5
len: 13
CDR3aa: SARDGDKSNQPQH

v_gene: TRBV6-5
j_gene: TRBJ2-7
len: 13
CDR3aa: ASSPLEKESYEQY

v_gene: TRBV20-1
j_gene: TRBJ1-2
len: 10
CDR3aa: RARNPRASYT

v_gene: TRBV12-3/TRBV12-4
j_gene: TRBJ2-1
len: 13
CDR3aa: ASSPLAISYNEQF

v_gene: TRBV4-1
j_gene: TRBJ1-1
len: 12
CDR3aa: ASSQGSWGTEAF

v_gene: TRBV20-1
j_gene: TRBJ2-2
len: 13
CDR3aa: SARDSGTGVGELF

v_gene: TRBV2
j_gene: TRBJ1-2
len: 12
CDR3aa: ASSEVQQSYGYT

v_gene: TRBV27
j_gene: TRBJ2-7
len: 12
CDR3aa: ASSWTGADYEQY

v_gene: TRBV11-2
j_gene: TRBJ1-2
len: 10
CDR3aa: ASSTQNYGYT

v_gene: TRBV12-3/TRBV12-4
j_gene: TRBJ2-1
len: 13
CDR3aa: ASRFGSKAYNEQF

v_gene: TRBV4-1
j_gene: TRBJ1-5
len: 12
CDR3aa: ASSSQGGNQPQH

v_gene: TRBV4-2
j_gene: -
len: 13
CDR3aa: ASSQEGTEIYEQY

v_gene: TRBV7-2
j_gene: TRBJ2-1
len: 15
CDR3aa: ASSLSFSGGAINEQF

v_gene: TRBV9
j_gene: TRBJ2-1
len: 13
CDR3aa: ASSVLSGGAGEQF

v_gene: TRBV14
j_gene: TRBJ2-3
len: 13
CDR3aa: ASSQLGFSTDTQY

v_gene: TRBV7-2
j_gene: TRBJ1-2
len: 13
CDR3aa: ASSSLDRGRLGYT

v_gene: TRBV27
j_gene: TRBJ2-1
len: 10
CDR3aa: GARGRYNEQF

v_gene: TRBV10-3
j_gene: TRBJ2-3
len: 10
CDR3aa: ATALKTDTQY

v_gene: TRBV5-1
j_gene: TRBJ2-1
len: 13
CDR3aa: ASSTSGENYNEQF

v_gene: TRBV4-1
j_gene: TRBJ2-1
len: 14
CDR3aa: ASSSRTVGSYNEQF

v_gene: TRBV4-1
j_gene: TRBJ2-7
len: 14
CDR3aa: ASSHLLQGTLYEQY

v_gene: TRBV12-3/TRBV12-4
j_gene: TRBJ2-7
len: 12
CDR3aa: ASSSEVGGYEQY

v_gene: TRBV13
j_gene: TRBJ2-3
len: 10
CDR3aa: ASSFRPLAQY

v_gene: TRBV6-1
j_gene: TRBJ2-6
len: 15
CDR3aa: ASSRQIASSGANVLT

v_gene: TRBV12-3/TRBV12-4
j_gene: TRBJ2-1
len: 13
CDR3aa: ASSPTSFSYNEQF

v_gene: TRBV6-2/TRBV6-3
j_gene: TRBJ2-4
len: 13
CDR3aa: ASRKRDLAKNIQY

v_gene: TRBV6-1
j_gene: TRBJ1-6
len: 11
CDR3aa: ASSEGPTSPLH

v_gene: TRBV7-8
j_gene: TRBJ1-2
len: 12
CDR3aa: ASSFEGRVDGYT

v_gene: TRBV12-3/TRBV12-4
j_gene: TRBJ1-1
len: 11
CDR3aa: ASTLPVPTEAF

v_gene: TRBV6-5
j_gene: TRBJ2-6
len: 11
CDR3aa: AVRVLGANVLT

v_gene: TRBV2
j_gene: TRBJ2-5
len: 12
CDR3aa: ASRNTSGVYEQY

v_gene: TRBV5-5
j_gene: TRBJ2-6
len: 16
CDR3aa: ASSTNPGTSSGANVLT

v_gene: TRBV6-5
j_gene: -
len: 12
CDR3aa: ASSYNSGVETQY